Listed below are T cell receptor beta chains from one sample, sequenced in a study of blood T cell repertoires in COVID-19. The data were produced by immunoSEQ multiplex PCR, yet TCRdb's version contains in-frame clones alone and is incomplete. The sample lists roughly 260,000 clones, approximately 77% occurring once. The material sequenced was peripheral blood. The receptors were gathered from a young woman with acute or convalescent COVID-19. Each CDR3 is given with its conserved first and last residue. D genes are given only for firm matches. Clone size is shown for a subset of rows, as once, few, many or a class of expanded clone.

clone_size: NA; d_call: NA; j_call: TRBJ2-1; v_call: TRBV4-3; cdr3_aa: CASSQDWRAGEQFF; cdr3_nt: TGCGCCAGCAGCCAAGATTGGAGGGCGGGTGAGCAGTTCTTC
clone_size: few; d_call: TRBD2; j_call: TRBJ2-3; v_call: TRBV10-3; cdr3_aa: CAISKLLAGANTDTQYF; cdr3_nt: TGTGCCATCAGTAAACTCCTAGCGGGAGCAAACACAGATACGCAGTATTTT
clone_size: once; d_call: NA; j_call: TRBJ2-3; v_call: TRBV2; cdr3_aa: CARRQGLPPSTDTQYF; cdr3_nt: TGTGCCAGAAGACAGGGACTGCCTCCTAGCACAGATACGCAGTATTTT
clone_size: NA; d_call: NA; j_call: TRBJ2-2; v_call: TRBV4-3; cdr3_aa: CASSQDPGAGELFF; cdr3_nt: TGCGCCAGCAGCCAAGATCCAGGGGCCGGGGAGCTGTTTTTT
clone_size: NA; d_call: NA; j_call: TRBJ2-7; v_call: TRBV9; cdr3_aa: CASSPNGGTYEQYF; cdr3_nt: TGTGCCAGCAGCCCAAACGGGGGTACTTACGAGCAGTACTTC
clone_size: NA; d_call: TRBD2; j_call: TRBJ2-1; v_call: TRBV19; cdr3_aa: CASSITSGRGYEQFF; cdr3_nt: TGTGCCAGTAGCATAACTAGCGGGAGGGGCTATGAGCAGTTCTTC
clone_size: NA; d_call: TRBD2; j_call: TRBJ2-7; v_call: TRBV9; cdr3_aa: CASSVSGGYEQYF; cdr3_nt: TGTGCCAGCAGCGTTAGCGGGGGCTACGAGCAGTACTTC
clone_size: NA; d_call: TRBD1; j_call: TRBJ2-1; v_call: TRBV24-1; cdr3_aa: CATSYGQGANNEQFF; cdr3_nt: TGTGCCACCAGTTACGGACAGGGGGCCAACAATGAGCAGTTCTTC
clone_size: NA; d_call: NA; j_call: TRBJ1-3; v_call: TRBV3-1/TRBV3-2; cdr3_aa: CASSQGGADTIYF; cdr3_nt: TGTGCCAGCAGCCAGGGGGGGGCGGACACCATATATTTT
clone_size: few; d_call: TRBD2; j_call: TRBJ2-1; v_call: TRBV28; cdr3_aa: CASSSGRGLYNEQFF; cdr3_nt: TGTGCCAGCAGTTCCGGGAGGGGTTTATACAATGAGCAGTTCTTC
clone_size: NA; d_call: TRBD1; j_call: TRBJ2-3; v_call: TRBV7-9; cdr3_aa: CASSLAGTASTDTQYF; cdr3_nt: TGTGCCAGCAGCTTAGCCGGGACAGCTAGCACAGATACGCAGTATTTT